One sample yielded the 2 T cell receptor beta chains listed below, sequenced in a study of OX40 agonist ivuxolimab in advanced cancers. The method was immunoSEQ multiplex PCR; TCRdb's version includes in-frame clones alone and lacks a portion of them. This sample has about 160,000 clones, with roughly 94% found just once. The sample was CD4+ or CD8+ T cells sorted from blood, taken in a trial of the OX40 agonist ivuxolimab. Receptors were obtained from an adult with an advanced solid tumor such as melanoma, head and neck, liver or kidney cancer.

This chain connects TRBV19 to TRBJ1-5, with unresolved D. Trimming stripped 6 bases from V and 2 bases from J, with 20 bases between. The CDR3 is 17 residues long. Germline loops: CDR1 LNHDA, CDR2 SQIVND (reference sequence). The CDR3 DNA sequence: TGTGCCAGTAGCCACCGGAGGGCCCCCGAGGGCAATCAGCCCCAGCATTTT. It codes for CASSHRRAPEGNQPQHF.

This clone has only one observation. The chain employs TRBV6-1 and TRBJ1-1; D ambiguous. This CDR3 has 13 amino acids. Germline CDR1 is MNHNS and CDR2 is SASEGT. Trimming took off 6 bases at V and 1 base at J, with 9 bases between the two ends. The CDR3: CASRDQRNTEAFF. CDR3 DNA sequence: TGTGCCAGCAGGGACCAGCGGAACACTGAAGCTTTCTTT.